This note documents a single TCR beta chain sequence. Its antigen remains unidentified. The sample is drawn from a study of shared clonotypes between healthy human individuals. Germline CDR1 SGHAT, CDR2 FQNNGV. V lost 9 bases and J lost 0; bases outside the gene matches: 0. This CDR3 comprises 13 residues. Study observations and caveats: Memory subsets generally showed smaller estimated richness than naive subsets did.

It was into CD45RA+ naive and CD45RA-negative memory subsets that the CD4+ cells were split. Original processing notes: Quality scores were absent from the junction-only immunoSEQ sequences, so filtering differed. Produced via immunoSEQ multiplex PCR; TCRdb's table is partial and in-frame only. From that table come the V and J calls and clone size; the DNA was used to work out D and trimming. The sample lists 2 million to 2.5 million clones, 92% seen once, with more than 0.35% in the top ten. The sequence derives from a young man in good health. Some clones in this sample may be carry-over from other donors' samples. The rearrangement uses TRBV11-2 and TRBJ2-1; 9 nucleotides align to TRBD2. The sample taken for sequencing was naive CD4+ T cells from PBMCs. Regarding subset: CD45RA+ positively selected. The CDR3 here is CASSGSSYNEQFF. CDR3 nucleotide sequence: TGTGCCAGTAGCGGGAGCTCCTACAATGAGCAGTTCTTC. Full variable domain (outside the CDR3, taken from reference TRBV11-2 and TRBJ2-1): EAGVAQSPRYKIIEKRQSVAFWCNPISGHATLYWYQQILGQGPKLLIQFQNNGVVDDSQLPKDRFSAERLKGVDSTLKIQPAKLEDSAVYLCASSGSSYNEQFFGPGTRLTVL.